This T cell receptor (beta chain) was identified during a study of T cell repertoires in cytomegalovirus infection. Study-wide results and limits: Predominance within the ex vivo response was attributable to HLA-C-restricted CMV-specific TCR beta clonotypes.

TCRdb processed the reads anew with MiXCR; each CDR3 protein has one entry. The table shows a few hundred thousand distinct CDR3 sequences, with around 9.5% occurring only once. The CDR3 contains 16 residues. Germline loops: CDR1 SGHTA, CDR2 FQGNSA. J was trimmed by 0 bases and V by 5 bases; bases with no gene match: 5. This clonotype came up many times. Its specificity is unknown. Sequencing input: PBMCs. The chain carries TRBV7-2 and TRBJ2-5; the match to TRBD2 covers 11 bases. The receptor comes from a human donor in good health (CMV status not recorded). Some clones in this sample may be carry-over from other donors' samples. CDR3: CASSQGLAANQETQYF. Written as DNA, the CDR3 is TGTGCCAGCAGCCAGGGACTAGCGGCCAACCAAGAGACCCAGTACTTC.